Listed below are T cell receptor beta chains from one sample, sequenced in a study of blood T cell repertoires in COVID-19. TCRdb's table, derived via immunoSEQ multiplex PCR, lists solely in-frame clones and lacks some. The data show some 48,000 clones, with 80% to 95% seen just once and about 1% held by the top ten. The sequenced material came from peripheral blood. The receptors stem from a man aged 55 to 70 with COVID-19, enrolled during active disease. The CDR3 runs from the conserved cysteine through the conserved F or W. A D gene is named only where the DNA matches it firmly. Clone size is shown for a subset of rows, as once, few, many or a class of expanded clone.

d_gene,abundance,v_gene,j_gene,CDR3nt,CDR3aa
NA,NA,TRBV3-1/TRBV3-2,TRBJ1-1,TGTGCCAGCAGCCAAGTAGACAGAAACACTGAAGCTTTCTTT,CASSQVDRNTEAFF
TRBD2,once,TRBV11-2,TRBJ2-2,TGTGCCAGCAGATCCGGGACTAGCGGGAATGGCGGGGAGCTGTTTTTT,CASRSGTSGNGGELFF
TRBD1,NA,TRBV28,TRBJ2-5,TGTGCCAGCAAGACAGGGATCCAGACCCAGTACTTC,CASKTGIQTQYF
TRBD2,NA,TRBV11-2,TRBJ2-5,TGTGCCAGCAGCTTAGGCAGCCTAGCGGGGGGAAAACAAGAGACCCAGTACTTC,CASSLGSLAGGKQETQYF
NA,NA,TRBV7-6,TRBJ2-3,TGTGCCAGCAGCTTAGCGTACAGTAGCGGCGGCACAGATACGCAGTATTTT,CASSLAYSSGGTDTQYF
NA,NA,TRBV27,TRBJ1-1,TGTGCCAGCAGTTTTTCCCCAGGGAACACTGAAGCTTTCTTT,CASSFSPGNTEAFF
TRBD2,few,TRBV9,TRBJ2-7,TGTGCCAGCAGCGTCTCGCCGGGACTAGCGGGCTCCTACGAGCAGTACTTC,CASSVSPGLAGSYEQYF
NA,NA,TRBV6-6,TRBJ2-7,TGTGCCAGCAGTTGGGGCCGGGGGGCCGAGCAGTACTTC,CASSWGRGAEQYF
NA,once,TRBV21-1,TRBJ2-1,TGTGCCAGCAGCTCGCAGAGGGGGCAGAGCGGCCGGGAGCAGTTCTTC,CASSSQRGQSGREQFF
NA,NA,TRBV15,TRBJ2-7,TGTGCCACCAGCAGGGCCATGGACTCGCCCTCCTACGAGCAGTACTTC,CATSRAMDSPSYEQYF
TRBD1,once,TRBV24-1,TRBJ2-7,TGTGCCACCAGTGATTTCACAGGGGGTCACGAGCAGTACTTC,CATSDFTGGHEQYF
TRBD2,NA,TRBV3-1/TRBV3-2,TRBJ2-3,TGTGCCAGCAGCCTAGACGCTTTGCGGGGGGGCTTCGCAGATACGCAGTATTTT,CASSLDALRGGFADTQYF
NA,NA,TRBV11-2,TRBJ1-1,TGTGCCAGCAGCTTATGGGTGGACAGTGAAGCTTTCTTT,CASSLWVDSEAFF
TRBD1,NA,TRBV24-1,TRBJ1-5,TGTGCCGCCGCCCAGGGGGTCAATCAGCCCCAGCATTTT,CAAAQGVNQPQHF
NA,NA,TRBV4-2,TRBJ2-1,TGTGCCAGCAGCCAAGGAGTCGGAGGGCCGGTCAATGAGCAGTTCTTC,CASSQGVGGPVNEQFF
NA,NA,TRBV30,TRBJ2-3,TGTGCCTGGAGTGTTCATAGCACCACAGATACGCAGTATTTT,CAWSVHSTTDTQYF
TRBD1,NA,TRBV28,TRBJ1-6,TGTGCCAGCAGTCCCTACGACAGGGTTATGACACCCCTCCACTTT,CASSPYDRVMTPLHF
NA,NA,TRBV6-5,TRBJ1-1,TGTGCCAGCAGTTTATCGGGGACTGAAGCTTTCTTT,CASSLSGTEAFF
TRBD1,NA,TRBV4-1,TRBJ1-2,TGCGCCAGCAGAAAGGGCGGAGACAGGGGTGATGGCTACACCTTC,CASRKGGDRGDGYTF
NA,NA,TRBV30,TRBJ1-2,TGTGCCATGGGGGCGGGAGCTAACTATGGCTACACCTTC,CAMGAGANYGYTF
TRBD2,once,TRBV11-2,TRBJ2-3,TGTGCCAGCAGCCTCCCCCCCGGGACTAGCGCCACAGATACGCAGTATTTT,CASSLPPGTSATDTQYF
TRBD2,NA,TRBV29-1,TRBJ2-1,TGCAGCGCCCCTCAAGGGACTAGCGGGAGGGCGTACAATGAGCAGTTCTTC,CSAPQGTSGRAYNEQFF
TRBD1,NA,TRBV19,TRBJ1-2,TGTGCCAGTATAGGACAGGCTACGACGACCGGTTGGTACACCTTC,CASIGQATTTGWYTF
TRBD1,NA,TRBV3-1/TRBV3-2,TRBJ2-1,TGTGCCAGCAGCCTCGGGACAGGGGGCGGAAATTACCGGTTCTTC,CASSLGTGGGNYRFF
NA,NA,TRBV7-9,TRBJ1-1,TGTGCCAGCAGTCAAGGGCGGGGGATAGCTCCTGAAGCTTTCTTT,CASSQGRGIAPEAFF
NA,NA,TRBV27,TRBJ2-7,TGTGCCAGCAGTTCCGGAACCCGTGGCGGCACCACCTACGAGCAGTACTTC,CASSSGTRGGTTYEQYF
TRBD2,once,TRBV14,TRBJ2-2,TGTGCCAGCAGCCCAGTTAGCGGGAGGGCCGGGGAGCTGTTTTTT,CASSPVSGRAGELFF
NA,NA,TRBV28,TRBJ1-5,TGTGCCAGCAGTTTACCCCTCGGTTTGAATCAGCCCCAGCATTTT,CASSLPLGLNQPQHF
TRBD1,NA,TRBV6-2/TRBV6-3,TRBJ1-4,TGTGCCAGCAGTTTCCGACAGGGGGCGACTAATGAAAAACTGTTTTTT,CASSFRQGATNEKLFF
NA,NA,TRBV3-1/TRBV3-2,TRBJ2-1,TGTGCCAGCAGCCAAGAAACTGACAGCCGAAACAATGAGCAGTTCTTC,CASSQETDSRNNEQFF
TRBD2,NA,TRBV2,TRBJ2-3,TGTGCCAGCAGTAAAAGCGGGGGGCTCCTCACAGATACGCAGTATTTT,CASSKSGGLLTDTQYF
TRBD1,NA,TRBV27,TRBJ2-1,TGTGCCAGCCGAGGGGGACAGGGTCCCTACAATGAGCAGTTCTTC,CASRGGQGPYNEQFF
NA,NA,TRBV27,TRBJ1-5,TGTGCCAGCAGTTTATACGGGTATAGCAATCAGCCCCAGCATTTT,CASSLYGYSNQPQHF
NA,NA,TRBV7-8,TRBJ1-2,TGTGCCAGCAGCTTAGCGCGGGGCGCAGGGCGAAACTATGGCTACACCTTC,CASSLARGAGRNYGYTF
NA,NA,TRBV10-3,TRBJ1-5,TGTGCCATCGGGGGGGGTTTGCGCAATCAGCCCCAGCATTTT,CAIGGGLRNQPQHF
TRBD1,NA,TRBV5-4,TRBJ2-2,TGTGCCAGCAGCTCCGGACAGGGCCCCAACACCGGGGAGCTGTTTTTT,CASSSGQGPNTGELFF
NA,NA,TRBV18,TRBJ2-1,TGTGCCAGCTCACCTGCGAACTCCTACAATGAGCAGTTCTTC,CASSPANSYNEQFF
TRBD1,NA,TRBV28,TRBJ1-6,TGTGCCAGCAGTTCGGGACAGAATAATTCACCCCTCCACTTT,CASSSGQNNSPLHF
TRBD2,NA,TRBV11-2,TRBJ2-2,TGTGCCAGCAGCTTAAGACGGGGGGACGACACCGGGGAGCTGTTTTTT,CASSLRRGDDTGELFF
NA,NA,TRBV7-9,TRBJ1-1,TGTGCCAGCAGCCATAGGGAGTTAGGCGCTGAAGCTTTCTTT,CASSHRELGAEAFF
TRBD1,NA,TRBV20-1,TRBJ1-1,TGCAGTGCTAGTTACAGGGGGGGGACTGAAGCTTTCTTT,CSASYRGGTEAFF
NA,once,TRBV7-2,TRBJ2-7,TGTGCCAGCAGCTATAAGGTTGGGCAGGGGGGTTGGGAGCAGTACTTC,CASSYKVGQGGWEQYF
NA,NA,TRBV19,TRBJ1-5,TGTGCCAGTAGTATACCTAGGGGAAACAATCAGCCCCAGCATTTT,CASSIPRGNNQPQHF
TRBD2,once,TRBV9,TRBJ2-3,TGTGCCAGCAGCGCTCACTTACCGGGACTAGCGGGAAGTACAGATACGCAGTATTTT,CASSAHLPGLAGSTDTQYF
TRBD1,NA,TRBV7-6,TRBJ2-1,TGTGCCAGCAGCTTAGCCGGCCAGGGGGACAATGAGCAGTTCTTC,CASSLAGQGDNEQFF
NA,NA,TRBV5-5,TRBJ2-7,TGTGCCAGCAGCTCCCGGGACACCGACGAGCAGTACTTC,CASSSRDTDEQYF
NA,few,TRBV19,TRBJ1-4,TGTGCCAGTAGTATAGCGGACAGAGAAAGTGAAAAACTGTTTTTT,CASSIADRESEKLFF
NA,NA,TRBV7-9,TRBJ1-4,TGTGCCAGCAGCTTCCCCGGGGGTCAAAATGAAAAACCGTTTTTT,CASSFPGGQNEKPFF
TRBD1,NA,TRBV15,TRBJ1-2,TGTGCCACCAGCAGAGGGACAGGGAAGGATGGCTACACCTTC,CATSRGTGKDGYTF